These 7 T cell receptor beta chains were all obtained from the same sample, sequenced in a study of cytomegalovirus exposure and HLA in healthy donors (dated by TCRdb to about 2017). Libraries were prepared through the immunoSEQ multiplex PCR assay. A mixture of 60 forward primers for TCR Vbeta segments and 13 reverse primers for TCR Jbeta segments was used in the multiplex PCR. This immuneACCESS table, as held by TCRdb, lists in-frame sequences with V and J called but not all clones. Of the missing ones, under half trace to an unresolved V gene in checked studies; the others have no known cause. Here the sample has under 150,000 clones; around 78% occur a single time. The ten biggest clones cover about 6.8% of the sample. The sample comprised PBMCs. The receptors were gathered from a woman aged 40 to 49 in good health and CMV-seropositive.

This chain connects TRBV9 to TRBJ2-5, with a possible D match to TRBD2 (6 bases). Trimming left V 1 base short and J 2 bases short, with 15 bases between. CDR3 size: 16 residues. Germline V CDR1 and CDR2: SGDLS, YYNGEE. CDR3 residues: CASSVRQGGGQETQYF. The CDR3 nucleotides are TGTGCCAGCAGCGTAAGGCAGGGAGGTGGTCAAGAGACCCAGTACTTC.

The V and J genes are TRBV4-2 and TRBJ2-1; weak D call: TRBD2 (5 bases). V lost 1 base, J lost 9 bases, and 16 bases lay in between. This CDR3 spans 15 amino acids. Germline V gene lookup returns CDR1 LGHNA and CDR2 YNFKEQ. The CDR3 DNA follows: TGTGCCAGCAGCCAAGGCGCGGGTCCGGGCGGTGAGCAGTTCTTC. Encoded protein: CASSQGAGPGGEQFF.

This chain links TRBV27 with TRBJ1-2; D may be TRBD1 (6 bases). The CDR3 totals 14 residues. V lost 6 bases to trimming and J lost 4 bases, with 15 bases between them. CDR1 and CDR2 (germline): MNHEY, SMNVEV (reference sequence). CDR3 coding DNA: TGTGCCAGCAGCCCGGCGGGGGCCCTCTATGGCTACACCTTC. It yields the protein CASSPAGALYGYTF.

V gene TRBV5-1 combines with J gene TRBJ2-7; 13 bases are shared with TRBD2. CDR1 SGHRS and CDR2 YFSETQ come from the germline V gene. The CDR3 is 15 amino acids. The ends lost 5 bases at V and 4 bases at J; junction bases unmatched: 6. DNA of the CDR3: TGCGCCAGCAGTTATACTAGCGGGAGGGAATACGAGCAGTACTTC. This translates into CASSYTSGREYEQYF.

V and J are TRBV7-9 and TRBJ1-1; D not certain. CDR1 is SEHNR and CDR2 is FQNEAQ in the germline V gene (reference sequence). Trimming removed 4 bases at V and 7 bases at J, with 16 bases between. The length of the CDR3 is 14 residues. The CDR3 spells CASSSPFEAFEAFF. In nucleotides, the CDR3 is TGTGCCAGCAGCTCCCCCTTCGAAGCATTTGAAGCTTTCTTT.

The V call is TRBV7-6, the J call TRBJ2-3; 14 bases line up with TRBD2. Germline trimming cut 6 bases from V and 1 base from J; bases unmatched to any gene: 9. The V gene's germline CDR1 is SGHVS and CDR2 FNYEAQ. The CDR3 covers 18 residues. CDR3 residues: CASRSGTSGSIGTDTQYF. CDR3 DNA: TGTGCCAGCAGATCCGGGACTAGCGGGAGTATAGGCACAGATACGCAGTATTTT.

The V and J genes are TRBV6-1 and TRBJ1-4; 8 bases are a match to TRBD1. The J segment lost 7 bases and the V segment lost 11 bases, leaving 6 bases of the junction unmatched. The CDR3 runs to 12 residues. Germline lookup yields CDR1 MNHNS and CDR2 SASEGT. The CDR3 nucleotides are TGTGCCGGGAGGACAGGGCGTGAAAAACTGTTTTTT. It specifies CAGRTGREKLFF.